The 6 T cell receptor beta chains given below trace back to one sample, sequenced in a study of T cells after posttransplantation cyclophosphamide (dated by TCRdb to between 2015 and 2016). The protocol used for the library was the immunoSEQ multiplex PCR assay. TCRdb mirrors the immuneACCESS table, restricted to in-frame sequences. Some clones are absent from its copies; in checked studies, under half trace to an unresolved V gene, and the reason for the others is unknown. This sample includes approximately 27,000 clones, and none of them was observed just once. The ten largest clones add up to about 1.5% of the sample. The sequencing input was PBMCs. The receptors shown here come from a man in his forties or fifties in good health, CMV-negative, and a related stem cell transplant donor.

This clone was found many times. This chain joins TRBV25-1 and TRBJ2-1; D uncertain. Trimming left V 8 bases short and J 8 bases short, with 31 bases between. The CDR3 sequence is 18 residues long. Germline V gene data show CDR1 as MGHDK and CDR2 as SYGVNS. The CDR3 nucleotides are TGTGCCAGCGGAAACTGGAGCTTAATCAACCAATACTGGTATGAGCAGTTCTTC. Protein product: CASGNWSLINQYWYEQFF.

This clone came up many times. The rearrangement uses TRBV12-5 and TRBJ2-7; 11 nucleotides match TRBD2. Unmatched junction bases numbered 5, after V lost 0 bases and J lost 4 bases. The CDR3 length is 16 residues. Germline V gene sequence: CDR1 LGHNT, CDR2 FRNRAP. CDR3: CASGLVPRLAGYEQYF. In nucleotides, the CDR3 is TGTGCTAGTGGTTTGGTACCCCGACTAGCGGGGTACGAGCAGTACTTC.

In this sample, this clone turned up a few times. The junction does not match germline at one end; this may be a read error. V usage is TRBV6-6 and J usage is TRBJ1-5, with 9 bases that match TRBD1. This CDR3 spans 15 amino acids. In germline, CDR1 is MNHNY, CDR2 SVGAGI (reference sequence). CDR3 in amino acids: CATSLGQGGYGSPAF. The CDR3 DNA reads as TGTGCCACCTCTCTGGGACAGGGAGGATATGGGAGCCCAGCATTT.

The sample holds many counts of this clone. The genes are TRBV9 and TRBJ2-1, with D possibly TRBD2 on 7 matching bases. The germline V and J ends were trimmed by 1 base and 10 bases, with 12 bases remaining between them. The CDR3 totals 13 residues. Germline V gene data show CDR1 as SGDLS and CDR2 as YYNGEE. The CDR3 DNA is TGTGCCAGCAGCGTACAAGGGGGGGGCGAGCAGTTCTTC. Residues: CASSVQGGGEQFF.

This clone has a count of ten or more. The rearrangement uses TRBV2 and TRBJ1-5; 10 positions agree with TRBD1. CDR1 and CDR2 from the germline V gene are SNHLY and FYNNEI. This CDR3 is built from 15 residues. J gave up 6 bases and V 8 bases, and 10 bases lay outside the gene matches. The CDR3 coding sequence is TGTGCCAGCGTAGCCCACGGGACAGGGGTTCAGCCCCAGCATTTT. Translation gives CASVAHGTGVQPQHF.

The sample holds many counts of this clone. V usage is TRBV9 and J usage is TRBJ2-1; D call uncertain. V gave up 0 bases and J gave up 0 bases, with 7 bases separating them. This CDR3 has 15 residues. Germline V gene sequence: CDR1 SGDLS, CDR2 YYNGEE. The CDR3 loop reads CASSVEASSYNEQFF. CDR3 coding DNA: TGTGCCAGCAGCGTAGAGGCTAGCTCCTACAATGAGCAGTTCTTC.